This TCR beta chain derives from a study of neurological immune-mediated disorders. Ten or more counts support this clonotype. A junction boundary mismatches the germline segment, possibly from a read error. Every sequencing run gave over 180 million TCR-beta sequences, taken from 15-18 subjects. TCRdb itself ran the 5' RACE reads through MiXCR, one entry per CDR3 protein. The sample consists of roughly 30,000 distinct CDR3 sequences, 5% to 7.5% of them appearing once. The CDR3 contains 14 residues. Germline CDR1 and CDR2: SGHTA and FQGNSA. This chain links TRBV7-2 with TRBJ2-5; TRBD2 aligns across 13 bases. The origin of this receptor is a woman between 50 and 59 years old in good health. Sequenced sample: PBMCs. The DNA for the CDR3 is TGTGCCAGCAGCTTAGGCGGTGGGACTAGCGGGATGAACTTC. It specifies CASSLGGGTSGMNF.